This T cell receptor (beta chain) was identified in a study of quantifying T cell responses using KT2 cells. Study at large: Reverse transcription used primers in the TCR alpha and beta constant regions.

A remark on this clonotype: No antigen is known for it. With a much larger clone just one base away, this may be a read error.

KT2, a clone with a known TCR, was spiked into unfractionated PBMC. Fixed numbers of PBMC received varying amounts of KT2 cells. The cDNA 3' end received a ligated oligonucleotide with a UMI. The first PCR ran 3 to 5 cycles with an equimolar RC1.1 and RC1.2 beta primer mix. Each CDR3 protein is one row after TCRdb ran MiXCR on the UMI-ligation and nested PCR reads. The table has approximately 41,000 distinct CDR3 sequences, over 15% seen once. The study, taken as a whole, reports: Even the lowest spike-in, about one KT2 cell per 100,000 PBMC, yielded detectable KT2 sequences.

The specimen sequenced was PBMCs spiked with cells of the T cell clone KT2. This receptor was obtained from a human donor.

The CDR3 is CSAPTGTKNIQYF. DNA of the CDR3: TGCAGTGCCCCCACAGGGACCAAAAACATTCAGTACTTC. The V gene is TRBV20-1, the J gene TRBJ2-4, with D possibly TRBD1 on 6 matching bases. Germline-derived CDR1 and CDR2 are DFQATT and SNEGSKA (reference sequence). This CDR3 region has 13 residues. The ends were cut back, 6 bases at V and 2 bases at J, with 11 bases in the middle.